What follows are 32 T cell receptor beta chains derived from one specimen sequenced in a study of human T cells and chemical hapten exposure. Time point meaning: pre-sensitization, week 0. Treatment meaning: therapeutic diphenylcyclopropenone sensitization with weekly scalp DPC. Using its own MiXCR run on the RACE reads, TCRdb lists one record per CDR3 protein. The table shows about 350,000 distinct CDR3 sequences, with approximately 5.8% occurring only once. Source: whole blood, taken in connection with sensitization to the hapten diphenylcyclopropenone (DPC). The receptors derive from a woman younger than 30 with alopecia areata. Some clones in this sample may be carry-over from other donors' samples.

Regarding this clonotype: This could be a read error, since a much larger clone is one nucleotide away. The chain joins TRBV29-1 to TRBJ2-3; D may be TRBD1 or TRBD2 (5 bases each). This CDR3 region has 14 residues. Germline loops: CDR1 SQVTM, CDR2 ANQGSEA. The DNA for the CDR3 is TGCTGCGTTGTGAGAGGGGATGGCACAGATACGCAGTATTTT. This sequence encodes CCVVRGDGTDTQYF.

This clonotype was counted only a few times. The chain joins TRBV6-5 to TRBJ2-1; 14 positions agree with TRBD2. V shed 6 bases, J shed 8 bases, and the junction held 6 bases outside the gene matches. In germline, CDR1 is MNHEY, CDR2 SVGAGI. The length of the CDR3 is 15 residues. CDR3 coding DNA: TGTGCCAGCAGCCCGACTAGCGGGGGGGCTCATGAGCAGTTCTTC. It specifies CASSPTSGGAHEQFF.

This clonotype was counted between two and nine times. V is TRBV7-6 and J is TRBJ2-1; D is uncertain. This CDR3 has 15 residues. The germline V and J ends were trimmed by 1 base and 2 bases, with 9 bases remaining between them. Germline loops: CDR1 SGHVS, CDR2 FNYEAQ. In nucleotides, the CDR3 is TGTGCCAGCAGCTTAGAGGCAGCCCCCTACAATGAGCAGTTCTTC. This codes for CASSLEAAPYNEQFF.

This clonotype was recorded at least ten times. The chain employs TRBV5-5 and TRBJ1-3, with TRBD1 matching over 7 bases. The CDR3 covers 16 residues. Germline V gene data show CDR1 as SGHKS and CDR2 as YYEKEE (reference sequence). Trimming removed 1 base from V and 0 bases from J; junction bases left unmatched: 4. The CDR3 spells CASSLLRDSSGNTIYF. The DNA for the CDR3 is TGTGCCAGCAGCTTGCTGCGGGACAGCTCTGGAAACACCATATATTTT.

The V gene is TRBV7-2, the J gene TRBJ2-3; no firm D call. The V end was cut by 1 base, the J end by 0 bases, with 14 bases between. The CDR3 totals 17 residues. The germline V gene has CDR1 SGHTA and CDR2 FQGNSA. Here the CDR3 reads CASSLGLGIASTDTQYF. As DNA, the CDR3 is TGTGCCAGCAGCTTAGGATTGGGAATTGCTAGCACAGATACGCAGTATTTT. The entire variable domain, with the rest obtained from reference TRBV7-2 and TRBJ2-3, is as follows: GAGVSQSPSNKVTEKGKDVELRCDPISGHTALYWYRQSLGQGLEFLIYFQGNSAPDKSGLPSDRFSAERTGGSVSTLTIQRTQQEDSAVYLCASSLGLGIASTDTQYFGPGTRLTVL.

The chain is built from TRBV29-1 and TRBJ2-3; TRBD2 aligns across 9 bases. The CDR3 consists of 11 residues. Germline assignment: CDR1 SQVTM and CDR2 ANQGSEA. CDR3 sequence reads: CSCSGGGAQYF. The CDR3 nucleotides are TGCAGTTGTAGCGGGGGTGGTGCGCAGTATTTT.

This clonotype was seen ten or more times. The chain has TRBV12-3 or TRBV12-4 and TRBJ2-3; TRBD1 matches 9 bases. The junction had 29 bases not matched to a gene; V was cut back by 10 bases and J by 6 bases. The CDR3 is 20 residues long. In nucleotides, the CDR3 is TGTGCCACCCAACCCGGGGAGGGACAGGGACGATCTACCCGGAGGGATACGCAGTATTTT. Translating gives CATQPGEGQGRSTRRDTQYF.

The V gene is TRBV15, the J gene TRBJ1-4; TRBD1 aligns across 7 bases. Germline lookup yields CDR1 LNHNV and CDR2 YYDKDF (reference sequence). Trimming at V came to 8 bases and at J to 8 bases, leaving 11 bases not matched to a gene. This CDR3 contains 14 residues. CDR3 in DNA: TGTGCCACCGAGGACGGGACAGAACGCGAAAAACTGTTTTTT. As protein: CATEDGTEREKLFF.

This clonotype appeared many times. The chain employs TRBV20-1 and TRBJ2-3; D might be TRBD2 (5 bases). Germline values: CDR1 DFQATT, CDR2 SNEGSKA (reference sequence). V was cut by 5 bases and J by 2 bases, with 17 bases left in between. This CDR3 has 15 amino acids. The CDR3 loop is CSAQEWRADTDTQYF. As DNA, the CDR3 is TGCAGTGCTCAAGAGTGGCGGGCCGACACAGATACGCAGTATTTT.

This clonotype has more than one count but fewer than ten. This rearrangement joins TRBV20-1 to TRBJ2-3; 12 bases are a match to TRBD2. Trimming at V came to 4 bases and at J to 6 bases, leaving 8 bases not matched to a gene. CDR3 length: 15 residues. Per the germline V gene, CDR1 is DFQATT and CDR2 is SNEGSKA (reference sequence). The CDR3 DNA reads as TGCAGTGCTATTACTAGCGGGGGGACCCGGGATACGCAGTATTTT. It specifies CSAITSGGTRDTQYF.

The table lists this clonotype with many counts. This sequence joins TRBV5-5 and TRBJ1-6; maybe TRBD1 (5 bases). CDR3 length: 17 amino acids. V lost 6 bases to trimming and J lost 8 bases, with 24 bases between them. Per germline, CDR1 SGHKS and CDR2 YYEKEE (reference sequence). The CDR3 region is CASTILGTGLGDSPLHF. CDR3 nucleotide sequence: TGTGCCAGCACCATTCTAGGGACGGGGCTGGGGGATTCACCCCTCCACTTT.

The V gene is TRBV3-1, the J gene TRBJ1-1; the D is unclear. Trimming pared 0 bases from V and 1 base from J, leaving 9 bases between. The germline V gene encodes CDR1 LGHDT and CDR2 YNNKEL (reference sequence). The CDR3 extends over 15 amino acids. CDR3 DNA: TGTGCCAGCAGCCAAGATTGGCAGAGGAACACTGAAGCTTTCTTT. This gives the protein CASSQDWQRNTEAFF.

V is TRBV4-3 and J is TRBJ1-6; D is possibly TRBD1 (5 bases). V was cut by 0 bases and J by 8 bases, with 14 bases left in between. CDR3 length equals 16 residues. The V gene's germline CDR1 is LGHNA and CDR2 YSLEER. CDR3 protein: CASSQDRGDAYSPLHF. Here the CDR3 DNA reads TGCGCCAGCAGCCAAGATCGGGGGGACGCATATTCACCCCTCCACTTT.

Written as DNA, the CDR3 is TGCAGTGCTAGAGACTCCGGGGCGAGCTATGGCTACACCTTC. Translating it yields CSARDSGASYGYTF. The chain recombines TRBV20-1 with TRBJ1-2; the D gene is possibly TRBD1 (5 bases). Trimming removed 0 bases at V and 4 bases at J, with 12 bases between. The germline V gene encodes CDR1 DFQATT and CDR2 SNEGSKA (reference sequence). The CDR3 is made up of 14 amino acids.

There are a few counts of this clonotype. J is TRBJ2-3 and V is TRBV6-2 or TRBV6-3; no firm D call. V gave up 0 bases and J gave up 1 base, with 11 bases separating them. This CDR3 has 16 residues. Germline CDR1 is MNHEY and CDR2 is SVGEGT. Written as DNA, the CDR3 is TGTGCCAGCAGTTACTCGAACCTGGACGGCACAGATACGCAGTATTTT. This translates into CASSYSNLDGTDTQYF.

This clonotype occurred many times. This chain's CDR3 is CASSFPQYF. The CDR3 region has the DNA TGTGCCAGCAGCTTCCCCCAGTATTTT. The V call is TRBV7-6, the J call TRBJ2-3; the D is unclear. Germline CDR1 reads SGHVS; CDR2 reads FNYEAQ. The V and J ends lost 3 bases and 12 bases respectively, with 4 bases between them. There are 9 residues in the CDR3.

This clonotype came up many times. The DNA of the CDR3 is TGTGCCAGCAGTTTTGCGGCGAACACCGGGGAGCTGTTTTTT. Encoded protein: CASSFAANTGELFF. The chain carries TRBV27 and TRBJ2-2; no clear D gene. The CDR3 has 14 residues. V was cut by 3 bases and J by 0 bases, with 5 bases left in between. Germline CDR1 is MNHEY and CDR2 is SMNVEV (reference sequence).

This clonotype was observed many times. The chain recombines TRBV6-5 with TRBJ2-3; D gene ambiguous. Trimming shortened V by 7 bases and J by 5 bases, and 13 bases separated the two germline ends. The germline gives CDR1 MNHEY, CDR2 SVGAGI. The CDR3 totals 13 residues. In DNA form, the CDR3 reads TGTGCCAGCAAAAGGAGTCGTGAAGATACGCAGTATTTT. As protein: CASKRSREDTQYF.

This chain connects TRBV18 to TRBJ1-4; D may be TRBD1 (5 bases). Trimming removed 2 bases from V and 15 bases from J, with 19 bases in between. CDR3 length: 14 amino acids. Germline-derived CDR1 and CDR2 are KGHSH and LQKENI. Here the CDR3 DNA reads TGTGCCAGCTCACCAGAGAGAACCACTCGGGGCTTGTTTTTT. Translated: CASSPERTTRGLFF.

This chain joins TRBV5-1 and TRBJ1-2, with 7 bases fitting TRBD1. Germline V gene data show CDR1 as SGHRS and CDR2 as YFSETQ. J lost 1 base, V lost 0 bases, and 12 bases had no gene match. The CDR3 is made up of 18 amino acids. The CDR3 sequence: CASSLGAISTGLNYGYTF. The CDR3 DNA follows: TGCGCCAGCAGCTTGGGAGCGATCTCGACAGGGCTTAACTATGGCTACACCTTC.

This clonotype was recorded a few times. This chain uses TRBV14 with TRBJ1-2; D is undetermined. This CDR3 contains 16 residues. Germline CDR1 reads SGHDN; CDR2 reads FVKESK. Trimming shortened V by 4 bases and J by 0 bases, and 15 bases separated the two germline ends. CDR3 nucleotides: TGTGCCAGCAGCCTTTGGATATCCGGGACTAACTATGGCTACACCTTC. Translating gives CASSLWISGTNYGYTF.

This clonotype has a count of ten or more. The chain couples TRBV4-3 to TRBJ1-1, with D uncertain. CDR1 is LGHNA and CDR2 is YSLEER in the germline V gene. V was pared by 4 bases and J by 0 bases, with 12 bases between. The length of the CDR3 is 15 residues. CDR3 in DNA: TGCGCCAGCAGCCCTAGAGGATTCATGAACACTGAAGCTTTCTTT. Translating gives CASSPRGFMNTEAFF.

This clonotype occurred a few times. The CDR3 reads CASSPRPGSSYEQYF. In DNA form, the CDR3 reads TGTGCCAGCAGCCCCCGACCAGGAAGCTCCTACGAGCAGTACTTC. This chain connects TRBV4-2 to TRBJ2-7; no reliable D call. The CDR3 covers 15 residues. Germline V lookup: CDR1 LGHNA, CDR2 YNFKEQ. The V end was cut by 4 bases, the J end by 0 bases, with 13 bases between.

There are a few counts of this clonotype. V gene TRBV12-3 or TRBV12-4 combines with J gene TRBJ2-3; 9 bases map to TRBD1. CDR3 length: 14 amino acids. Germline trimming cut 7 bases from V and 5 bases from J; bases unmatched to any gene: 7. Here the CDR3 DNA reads TGTGCCAGCATCCAGGACAGGGGCCAAGATACGCAGTATTTT. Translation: CASIQDRGQDTQYF.

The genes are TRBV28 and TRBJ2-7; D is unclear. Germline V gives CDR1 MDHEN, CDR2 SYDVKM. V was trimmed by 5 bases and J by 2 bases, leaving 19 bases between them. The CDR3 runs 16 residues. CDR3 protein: CASSPTSVSLPYEQYF. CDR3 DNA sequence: TGTGCCAGCAGTCCTACTTCTGTGTCCCTACCCTACGAGCAGTACTTC.

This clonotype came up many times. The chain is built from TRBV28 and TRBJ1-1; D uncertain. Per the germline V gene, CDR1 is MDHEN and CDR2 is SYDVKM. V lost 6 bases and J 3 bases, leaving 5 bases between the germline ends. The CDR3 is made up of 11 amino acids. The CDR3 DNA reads TGTGCCAGCAGAATCTACACTGAAGCTTTCTTT. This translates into CASRIYTEAFF.

Here the CDR3 DNA reads TGTGCCAGCGCGGGGGCTAATAGCAATCAGCCCCAGCATTTT. Residues: CASAGANSNQPQHF. The rearrangement uses TRBV6-2 or TRBV6-3 and TRBJ1-5, with D tentatively TRBD1 (6 bases). The germline V gene encodes CDR1 MNHEY and CDR2 SVGEGT. Trimming pared 8 bases from V and 0 bases from J, leaving 11 bases between. The CDR3 extends over 14 amino acids.

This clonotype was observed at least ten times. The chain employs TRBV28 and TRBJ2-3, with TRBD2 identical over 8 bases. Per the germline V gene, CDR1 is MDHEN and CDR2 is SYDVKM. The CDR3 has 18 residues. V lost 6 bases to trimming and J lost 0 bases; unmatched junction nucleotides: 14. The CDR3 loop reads CASSRLSLADHSTDTQYF. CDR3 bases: TGTGCCAGCAGCCGACTCTCACTAGCGGACCACAGCACAGATACGCAGTATTTT.

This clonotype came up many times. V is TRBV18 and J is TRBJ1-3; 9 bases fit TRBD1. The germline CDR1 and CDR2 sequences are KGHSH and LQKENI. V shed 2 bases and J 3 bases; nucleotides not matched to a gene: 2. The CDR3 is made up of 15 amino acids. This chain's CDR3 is CASSPNRGLGNTIYF. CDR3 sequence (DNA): TGTGCCAGCTCACCAAACAGGGGGCTTGGAAACACCATATATTTT.

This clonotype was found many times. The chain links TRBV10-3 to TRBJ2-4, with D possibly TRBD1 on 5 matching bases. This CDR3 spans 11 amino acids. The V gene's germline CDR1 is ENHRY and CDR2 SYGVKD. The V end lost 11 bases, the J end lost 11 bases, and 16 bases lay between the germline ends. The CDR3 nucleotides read TGTGCCGTCTCTTTTGGGGCTTTTCAGTACTTC. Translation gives CAVSFGAFQYF.

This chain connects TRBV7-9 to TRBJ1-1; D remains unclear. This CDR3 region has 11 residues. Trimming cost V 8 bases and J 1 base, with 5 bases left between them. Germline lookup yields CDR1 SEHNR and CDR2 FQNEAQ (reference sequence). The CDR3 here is CASLENTEAFF. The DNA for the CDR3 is TGTGCCAGCCTGGAGAACACTGAAGCTTTCTTT.

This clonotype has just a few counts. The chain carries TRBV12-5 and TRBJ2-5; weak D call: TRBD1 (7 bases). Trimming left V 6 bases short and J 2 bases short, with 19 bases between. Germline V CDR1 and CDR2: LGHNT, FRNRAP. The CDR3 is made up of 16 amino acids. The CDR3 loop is CASGKGPAGGQETQYF. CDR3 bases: TGTGCTAGTGGAAAGGGACCCGCAGGGGGGCAAGAGACCCAGTACTTC.